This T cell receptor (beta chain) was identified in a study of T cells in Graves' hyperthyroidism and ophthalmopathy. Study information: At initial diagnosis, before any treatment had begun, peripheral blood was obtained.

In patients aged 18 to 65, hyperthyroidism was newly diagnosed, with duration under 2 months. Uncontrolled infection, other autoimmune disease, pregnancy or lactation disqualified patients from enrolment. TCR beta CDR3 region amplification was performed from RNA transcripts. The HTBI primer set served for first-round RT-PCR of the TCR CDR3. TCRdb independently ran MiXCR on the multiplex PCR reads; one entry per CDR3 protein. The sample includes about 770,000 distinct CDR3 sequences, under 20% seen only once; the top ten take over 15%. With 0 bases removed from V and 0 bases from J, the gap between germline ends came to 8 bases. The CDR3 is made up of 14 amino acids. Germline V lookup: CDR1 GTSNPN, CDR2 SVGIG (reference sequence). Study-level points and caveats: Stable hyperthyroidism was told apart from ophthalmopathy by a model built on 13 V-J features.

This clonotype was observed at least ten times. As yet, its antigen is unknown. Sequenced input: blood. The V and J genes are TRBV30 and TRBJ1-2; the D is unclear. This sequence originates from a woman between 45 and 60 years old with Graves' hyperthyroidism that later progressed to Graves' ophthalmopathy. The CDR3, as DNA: TGTGCCTGGAGTGTACTTGGGACTAACTATGGCTACACCTTC. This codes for CAWSVLGTNYGYTF.